Described below is a single T cell receptor (beta chain) sequence and its context. Its antigen target is currently unknown. Base qualities were left out, and no much larger clone turns up one base away. The data were taken from a study of T cell responses to AZD1222 COVID-19 vaccine (dated by TCRdb to about 2021). About the study as a whole: A total of 233 trial participants underwent TCR sequencing, of whom 207 received two doses of AZD1222 and about 26 received two doses of the MenACWY control vaccine. Trial participants were enrolled by age into subgroups of 18-55, 56-69 and 70-plus years, and roughly 150, 30 and 60 TCR-sequenced participants, respectively, were included in these subgroups.

The research as a whole found: The vaccine-associated CD4 TCRs covered the entire spike protein, and the dominant responses fell in regions 160-218 and 743-854. Conclusions about previously exposed vaccinees are limited, since just six AZD1222 recipients were seropositive for SARS-CoV-2 at baseline. A significant rise in spike-specific TCR breadth and depth was observed after two AZD1222 doses relative to day 0 and relative to MenACWY recipients. Nearly half of unique spike-specific TCRs reportedly recognized epitopes outside regions mutated in the B.1.351 and B.1.1.7 variants. Because no day 14 peak-response samples were available, the repertoires could be characterized only after the peak T cell response. Participants were mostly white British, with more females than males. The authors suggested clonal diversity may have been underestimated. In the small 56-69-year group, the increase in depth fell short of significance, most likely because of low power.

CDR1 is given as MNHEY and CDR2 as SVGAGI, both from the germline V gene. From its cysteine to its phenylalanine, the CDR3 spans 15 amino acids. Only the CDR3 portion is preserved as DNA: 45 bases, with reading frame beginning at the first base. Ends trimmed: V by 6 bases, J by 0 bases; bases unmatched to a gene: 5. The CDR3 regions of human TCRbeta chains were analyzed by immunosequencing. Under the source paper's analysis protocol: TCRs in the repertoires were matched against a reference library of SARS-CoV-2-specific TCRs that had been generated with the MIRA antigen-specificity platform. Breadth meant the fraction of unique TCRs that were SARS-CoV-2-associated, whereas depth meant the fraction of total T cells that were SARS-CoV-2-associated. Using the MIRA data, every spike-specific TCR was mapped to the spike region that the TCR reacted to and assigned to either a CD4 or a CD8 class. Log10-transformed breadth and depth values were compared by one-way ANOVA with Sidak's multiple comparisons tests. Sourced from immuneACCESS, this table was stored by TCRdb with only in-frame sequences that have V and J called. A share of the clones is absent; for the studies checked, an unresolved V gene accounts for under half, and the remainder has no known explanation. The V and J calls and the clone size are those of that table, but D and trimming were determined from the DNA. In all, the sample holds 120,000 to 150,000 clones, and 75% to 95% of those were seen once. Of the sample, about 7.5% falls within the top ten clones.

The intended sense of this specimen's time point label: about 28 days (+/-7) after the second vaccine dose. The treatment or condition label, as the study defines it: meningococcal conjugate vaccine given as trial control. Samples from vaccinated people were obtained from the UK trials COV001 and COV002, which included a single-blind randomized controlled phase 2/3 trial of AZD1222 (ChAdOx1 nCoV-19) in healthy adults. For TCRbeta chain sequencing, PBMC samples were collected from trial participants at day 0 and at day 28 after the second dose. Sequenced here: peripheral blood, sampled 28 days after the second dose of the MenACWY control vaccine. The rearranged segments are TRBV6-5 and TRBJ2-1, with 7 bases aligning to TRBD1. The origin of this receptor is an adult who received the MenACWY meningococcal vaccine as a control. The CDR3 is CASRGTVSSYNEQFF. Here is the DNA: TGTGCCAGCAGGGGGACAGTGAGCTCCTACAATGAGCAGTTCTTC.